Shown below are 23 T cell receptor beta chains from a single sample sequenced in a study of T cells after yellow fever vaccination. TCRdb redid the calling of the 5' RACE reads with MiXCR, one entry per CDR3 protein. Here the sample spans about 220,000 distinct CDR3 sequences, under 3.5% being singletons. Sequencing was performed on CD4+ T cells sorted from PBMCs, taken 10 days after the yellow fever booster vaccination. The receptors derive from a man aged 18 to 30 who received the YFV17D yellow fever vaccine.

This clonotype was found many times. The gene calls are TRBV18 and TRBJ2-1; no clear D. V lost 3 bases and J lost 9, with 6 bases in between. The CDR3 is made up of 11 amino acids. Germline loops: CDR1 KGHSH, CDR2 LQKENI. The CDR3 here is CASSPLSEQFF. The CDR3 bases are TGTGCCAGCTCACCCCTAAGTGAGCAGTTCTTC.

Only a few counts were recorded for this clonotype. The chain uses TRBV27 and TRBJ1-1; no reliable D call. The germline CDR1 and CDR2 sequences are MNHEY and SMNVEV (reference sequence). Trimming left V 3 bases short and J 1 base short, with 6 bases between. The CDR3 extends over 13 amino acids. The CDR3 nucleotides are TGTGCCAGCAGTTTTAGGCGGAACACTGAAGCTTTCTTT. Protein product: CASSFRRNTEAFF.

This clonotype turned up a few times. The J gene is TRBJ1-1, the V gene TRBV4-3; D is unclear. The CDR3 sequence is 14 residues long. Germline assignment: CDR1 LGHNA and CDR2 YSLEER. V was clipped by 4 bases and J by 3 bases, with 12 bases between them. CDR3 nucleotides: TGCGCCAGCAGCCGTGGTGAGGGTCACACTGAAGCTTTCTTT. Translation: CASSRGEGHTEAFF.

This clonotype was seen a handful of times. The chain carries TRBV7-8 and TRBJ1-6; D is ambiguous. Germline CDR1 is SGHVS and CDR2 is FQNEAQ. CDR3 length equals 11 residues. V gave up 6 bases and J gave up 10 bases, with 7 bases separating them. CDR3 in amino acids: CASSRESPLHF. The DNA of the CDR3 is TGTGCCAGCAGTCGCGAATCACCCCTCCACTTT. The variable domain in full, with the rest retrieved from reference TRBV7-8 and TRBJ1-6, is GAGVSQSPRYKVAKRGQDVALRCDPISGHVSLFWYQQALGQGPEFLTYFQNEAQLDKSGLPSDRFFAERPEGSVSTLKIQRTQQEDSAVYLCASSRESPLHFGNGTRLTVT.

This clonotype has a count of ten or more. The CDR3 sequence is CASSLAVDEQYF. Here the CDR3 DNA reads TGTGCCAGCAGCTTAGCGGTCGACGAGCAGTACTTC. The chain joins TRBV7-8 to TRBJ2-7, with D unresolved. The germline gives CDR1 SGHVS, CDR2 FQNEAQ. The CDR3 has 12 amino acids. V lost 0 bases, J lost 5 bases, and 5 bases lay in between. The complete variable domain, with remaining parts taken from reference TRBV7-8 and TRBJ2-7, reads GAGVSQSPRYKVAKRGQDVALRCDPISGHVSLFWYQQALGQGPEFLTYFQNEAQLDKSGLPSDRFFAERPEGSVSTLKIQRTQQEDSAVYLCASSLAVDEQYFGPGTRLTVT.

There are many counts of this clonotype. This sequence joins TRBV18 and TRBJ2-5; D is uncertain. Trimming cost V 0 bases and J 1 base, with 9 bases left between them. CDR1 is KGHSH, CDR2 LQKENI, per germline. There are 15 residues in the CDR3. CDR3 loop: CASSPPTLFQETQYF. CDR3 sequence (DNA): TGTGCCAGCTCACCACCCACCCTATTCCAAGAGACCCAGTACTTC.

The V gene is TRBV6-1, the J gene TRBJ1-6; 11 bases align to TRBD1. The CDR3 is 15 amino acids. Germline CDR1 reads MNHNS; CDR2 reads SASEGT. Trimming took 4 bases from V and 10 from J; bases not matched to a gene: 6. The CDR3 region is CASSGGTGGGSPLHF. DNA of the CDR3: TGTGCCAGCAGTGGCGGGACAGGGGGTGGCTCACCCCTCCACTTT.

There are many counts of this clonotype. This chain uses TRBV5-1 with TRBJ1-2; TRBD1 might be the D (5 bases). V was shortened by 2 bases and J by 8 bases, with 13 bases between the two germline ends. This CDR3 spans 13 amino acids. Germline values: CDR1 SGHRS, CDR2 YFSETQ. The CDR3 sequence is CASSFEWGDGYTF. The CDR3 DNA is TGCGCCAGCAGCTTTGAATGGGGCGACGGCTACACCTTC.

This clonotype was detected only a few times. The V call is TRBV7-9, the J call TRBJ2-2; D is unclear. The germline V gene has CDR1 SEHNR and CDR2 FQNEAQ (reference sequence). V lost 5 bases to trimming and J lost 3 bases, with 13 bases between them. The CDR3 length is 15 residues. In nucleotides, the CDR3 is TGTGCCAGCAGCAGACCCGCTACGGACACCGGGGAGCTGTTTTTT. Translation gives CASSRPATDTGELFF.

This clonotype was observed many times. The rearrangement links TRBV12-3 or TRBV12-4 to TRBJ1-2, with D perhaps TRBD1 (6 bases). V gave up 3 bases and J gave up 8 bases, with 10 bases separating them. CDR3 length: 12 residues. In nucleotides, the CDR3 is TGTGCCAGCAGTTTCAGGGGCGAAGGCTACACCTTC. Its translation: CASSFRGEGYTF.

In this sample, this clonotype turned up many times. The chain is built from TRBV4-3 and TRBJ2-2; no reliable D call. This CDR3 region has 15 residues. Trimming pared 0 bases from V and 6 bases from J, leaving 11 bases between. Germline CDR1 reads LGHNA; CDR2 reads YSLEER. The CDR3 nucleotides read TGCGCCAGCAGCCAAGAATCTCCGCAGGCCGGGGAGCTGTTTTTT. It yields the protein CASSQESPQAGELFF.

This clonotype was counted only a few times. The gene calls are TRBV6-2 or TRBV6-3 and TRBJ2-5; the match to TRBD2 covers 7 bases. CDR3 length equals 13 residues. CDR1 MNHEY and CDR2 SVGEGT come from the germline V gene. V lost 2 bases to trimming and J lost 4 bases; unmatched junction nucleotides: 1. The CDR3 reads CASSYSGVETQYF. The CDR3 DNA sequence: TGTGCCAGCAGTTACAGCGGGGTAGAGACCCAGTACTTC.

The V and J genes are TRBV5-1 and TRBJ2-3, with TRBD1 matching over 8 bases. The ends lost 4 bases at V and 4 bases at J; junction bases unmatched: 8. Germline CDR1 SGHRS, CDR2 YFSETQ. The CDR3 is 15 residues long. The DNA of the CDR3 is TGCGCCAGCAGCCACGGACAGGGATCGCCAGATACGCAGTATTTT. Translating gives CASSHGQGSPDTQYF. Supplemented by reference TRBV5-1 and TRBJ2-3, the full variable domain reads KAGVTQTPRYLIKTRGQQVTLSCSPISGHRSVSWYQQTPGQGLQFLFEYFSETQRNKGNFPGRFSGRQFSNSRSEMNVSTLELGDSALYLCASSHGQGSPDTQYFGPGTRLTVL.

This clonotype was picked up many times. The J gene is TRBJ2-5, the V gene TRBV5-1, with a weak D call TRBD1 (6 bases). This CDR3 has 16 residues. V was shortened by 0 bases and J by 5 bases, with 17 bases between the two germline ends. CDR1 and CDR2 from the germline V gene are SGHRS and YFSETQ. Written as DNA, the CDR3 is TGCGCCAGCAGCTTGGCCCCAACAGGGTCAGTGGAGACCCAGTACTTC. Amino acid sequence: CASSLAPTGSVETQYF.

This clonotype was counted a few times. The V call is TRBV4-3, the J call TRBJ1-3; D ambiguous. Trimming took 6 bases from V and 0 from J, leaving 15 bases between them. The CDR3 runs 16 residues. Germline CDR1 LGHNA, CDR2 YSLEER. CDR3 in amino acids: CASRLDGISSGNTIYF. As DNA, the CDR3 is TGCGCCAGCAGACTGGACGGAATAAGCTCTGGAAACACCATATATTTT.

The chain joins TRBV12-3 or TRBV12-4 to TRBJ1-3; the match to TRBD1 covers 9 bases. V shed 1 base and J 9 bases; nucleotides not matched to a gene: 4. The length of the CDR3 is 14 residues. This chain's CDR3 is CASSLGGQGGTIYF. DNA of the CDR3: TGTGCCAGCAGTTTAGGGGGACAGGGAGGCACCATATATTTT.

At least ten counts were recorded for this clonotype. The chain combines TRBV6-1 with TRBJ2-3; D might be TRBD1 (6 bases). V dropped 1 base and J dropped 9 bases, with 17 bases sitting between them. This CDR3 has 15 residues. Per germline, CDR1 MNHNS and CDR2 SASEGT. The CDR3 region is CASSEGGQAEITQYF. CDR3 DNA: TGTGCCAGCAGTGAAGGGGGGCAGGCCGAAATAACGCAGTATTTT.

In this sample, this clonotype turned up many times. V gene TRBV6-2 or TRBV6-3 combines with J gene TRBJ2-7; 7 bases align to TRBD2. Germline CDR1 and CDR2: MNHEY and SVGEGT. V shed 6 bases, J shed 2 bases, and the junction held 7 bases outside the gene matches. This CDR3 is built from 14 residues. The CDR3, as DNA: TGTGCCAGCAGGTTAGCGGGTTCGGCCTACGAGCAGTACTTC. Its protein product is CASRLAGSAYEQYF.

This clonotype showed up many times. V gene TRBV9 combines with J gene TRBJ2-5; D might be TRBD2 (5 bases). The V gene lost 0 bases and the J gene lost 0 bases, with 6 bases spanning the gap. Germline values: CDR1 SGDLS, CDR2 YYNGEE. CDR3 length equals 14 residues. This CDR3 is CASSVGGYQETQYF. Here the CDR3 DNA reads TGTGCCAGCAGCGTAGGAGGGTACCAAGAGACCCAGTACTTC.

This clonotype came up many times. This rearrangement joins TRBV5-1 to TRBJ1-1, with D possibly matching TRBD1 (6 bases). Per germline, CDR1 SGHRS and CDR2 YFSETQ. The CDR3 is 12 amino acids. V lost 0 bases to trimming and J lost 11 bases, with 11 bases between them. CDR3 region: CASSLESGGAFF. The CDR3 region has the DNA TGCGCCAGCAGCTTGGAGTCGGGGGGCGCTTTCTTT.

In this sample, this clonotype turned up many times. The V call is TRBV7-2, the J call TRBJ2-7; tentatively, D is TRBD1 (5 bases). In germline, CDR1 is SGHTA, CDR2 FQGNSA. V gave up 3 bases and J gave up 7 bases, with 16 bases separating them. CDR3 length: 14 residues. CDR3 nucleotides: TGTGCCAGCAGCTTGGACACTGGTCTACGAGAGCAGTACTTC. Protein product: CASSLDTGLREQYF.

This clonotype was seen repeatedly, ten times or more. The chain combines TRBV7-6 with TRBJ1-1, with D maybe TRBD1 (6 bases). V was cut by 4 bases and J by 1 base, with 10 bases left in between. Germline V gene sequence: CDR1 SGHVS, CDR2 FNYEAQ. CDR3 length equals 14 residues. CDR3 coding DNA: TGTGCCAGCAGCTCGTTCAGGGGGAACACTGAAGCTTTCTTT. Residues: CASSSFRGNTEAFF.

The chain uses TRBV24-1 and TRBJ2-2; 10 bases line up with TRBD2. The CDR3 is made up of 14 amino acids. V lost 8 bases and J lost 3; bases outside the gene matches: 2. CDR1 KGHDR and CDR2 SFDVKD come from the germline V gene. The DNA for the CDR3 is TGTGCCACCACTAGCGGGGGCTACACCGGGGAGCTGTTTTTT. Its translation: CATTSGGYTGELFF.